What follows are 11 T cell receptor beta chains derived from one specimen sequenced in a study of cytomegalovirus exposure and HLA in healthy donors. PCR used 60 Vbeta primers and 13 Jbeta primers. Clones were sequenced by immunoSEQ multiplex PCR, and TCRdb holds only the in-frame ones, with some missing. The sample has around 58,000 clones; 70% to 75% are singletons. Material: PBMCs. Every receptor here comes from a man aged 35-49 years in good health and CMV-seropositive.

The V gene is TRBV5-1, the J gene TRBJ2-3, with 8 nucleotides matching TRBD2. Germline trimming cut 1 base from V and 4 bases from J; bases unmatched to any gene: 5. Germline CDR1 SGHRS, CDR2 YFSETQ. The CDR3 has 15 amino acids. The DNA of the CDR3 is TGCGCCAGCAGCTTGACCGGCGGGGGGCCAGATACGCAGTATTTT. It specifies CASSLTGGGPDTQYF.

The chain recombines TRBV2 with TRBJ2-7, with D possibly TRBD2 on 5 matching bases. Per germline, CDR1 SNHLY and CDR2 FYNNEI. V was cut by 5 bases and J by 0 bases, with 8 bases left in between. CDR3 length: 13 amino acids. The CDR3 coding sequence is TGTGCCAGCAGTTTAGAGGGCTCCTACGAGCAGTACTTC. Protein product: CASSLEGSYEQYF.

This clone was counted only a few times. The genes are TRBV5-1 and TRBJ1-6; 8 bases agree with TRBD1. The CDR3 consists of 14 residues. The V gene's germline CDR1 is SGHRS and CDR2 YFSETQ. After removal of 4 bases from V and 8 bases from J, the junction contained 5 bases not matched to a gene. CDR3 sequence: CASSPDRGDSPLHF. CDR3 bases: TGCGCCAGCAGCCCTGACAGGGGAGATTCACCCCTCCACTTT.

This clone has just one count. The rearrangement links TRBV5-4 to TRBJ1-1; no definite D call. CDR3 size: 13 residues. V lost 4 bases and J 5 bases, leaving 12 bases between the germline ends. Germline V gene data show CDR1 as SGHNT and CDR2 as YYREEE (reference sequence). CDR3 in amino acids: CASSDHGRTEAFF. In DNA, the CDR3 is TGTGCCAGCAGCGATCACGGGAGGACTGAAGCTTTCTTT.

In this sample, this clone turned up a few times. CDR3 residues: CASSLDRVGSYEQYF. The DNA for the CDR3 is TGTGCCAGCAGCTTGGACAGGGTGGGGTCCTACGAGCAGTACTTC. The chain is built from TRBV11-1 and TRBJ2-7; 8 bases align to TRBD1. With 3 bases clipped from V and 1 base from J, the junction kept 5 bases outside the gene matches. Germline loops: CDR1 SGHAT, CDR2 FQDESV (reference sequence). The CDR3 contains 15 residues.

The V call is TRBV27, the J call TRBJ1-1; D ambiguous. This CDR3 contains 13 residues. The germline CDR1 and CDR2 sequences are MNHEY and SMNVEV (reference sequence). Trimming left V 4 bases short and J 4 bases short, with 10 bases between. CDR3 sequence reads: CASSSWAGTEAFF. The CDR3 bases are TGTGCCAGCAGTTCCTGGGCGGGCACTGAAGCTTTCTTT.

This chain joins TRBV20-1 and TRBJ2-5; D perhaps matches TRBD2 (6 bases). Germline CDR1 and CDR2: DFQATT and SNEGSKA (reference sequence). The CDR3 runs 11 residues. With 7 bases removed from V and 2 bases from J, the gap between germline ends came to 8 bases. The DNA of the CDR3 is TGCAGTGTGGGGGGACAAGAGACCCAGTACTTC. This encodes CSVGGQETQYF.

This clone occurred a few times. The chain couples TRBV29-1 to TRBJ2-2, with D possibly being TRBD1 (5 bases). Trimming removed 3 bases from V and 2 bases from J, with 10 bases in between. The CDR3 extends over 14 amino acids. The germline gives CDR1 SQVTM, CDR2 ANQGSEA. The CDR3 DNA reads TGCAGCGTTGATGACAGCCCTAACACCGGGGAGCTGTTTTTT. Amino acid sequence: CSVDDSPNTGELFF.

In its sample, this clone was seen once. V is TRBV6-5 and J is TRBJ2-1; perhaps TRBD1 as D (6 bases). Germline V gene data show CDR1 as MNHEY and CDR2 as SVGAGI. The ends were cut back, 7 bases at V and 5 bases at J, with 18 bases in the middle. This CDR3 has 15 amino acids. The CDR3 protein is CASTQGKAANNEQFF. Here the CDR3 DNA reads TGTGCCAGCACCCAGGGGAAGGCAGCCAACAATGAGCAGTTCTTC.

As to this clone: The junction and the germline gene differ at one end; a read error may be behind it. The same CDR3 arises from other DNA sequences in this sample as well. This chain links TRBV5-6 with TRBJ1-1, with a possible D match to TRBD1 (6 bases). The CDR3 has 17 residues. In germline, CDR1 is SGHDT, CDR2 YYEEEE. Here the CDR3 reads CASSHTGREGVNTEAFF. Here the CDR3 DNA reads TGTGCCAGCAGCCATACAGGGAGGGAAGGAGTGAACACTGAGGCTTTCTTT.

V and J are TRBV6-1 and TRBJ1-6; the match to TRBD1 covers 7 bases. CDR1 MNHNS and CDR2 SASEGT come from the germline V gene. V shed 6 bases, J shed 8 bases, and the junction held 10 bases outside the gene matches. This CDR3 is 15 amino acids long. CDR3 residues: CASRVTRGTHSPLHF. For the CDR3, the DNA is TGTGCCAGCAGGGTAACCAGGGGGACGCATTCACCCCTCCACTTT.